This T cell receptor (beta chain) derives from a study of T cells in tuberculosis. Thawed, overnight-rested PBMC were stained with GMM-loaded CD1B tetramer, viability dye and anti-CD3, then sorted. The lipid loaded on the CD1B tetramers was C32 glucose monomycolate from Rhodococcus equi. PBMC for tetramer sorting were first depleted of CD14-expressing monocytes. The table came from immunoSEQ multiplex PCR; TCRdb's copy has only in-frame clones and leaves some out. The profile shows more than 70,000 clones, more than 75% of them singletons. Germline-derived CDR1 and CDR2 are LNHDA and SQIVND (reference sequence). The CDR3 has 14 residues. V shed 5 bases and J shed 2 bases, with 12 bases lying between them.

The sample consisted of CD1b-GMM tetramer-negative cells sorted from PBMCs. The receptor was derived from an adult woman with latent tuberculosis. The chain couples TRBV19 to TRBJ1-2; D ambiguous. The DNA for the CDR3 is TGTGCCAGTAGTCGTTCTAGAAAAAACTATGGCTACACCTTC. Translation gives CASSRSRKNYGYTF.